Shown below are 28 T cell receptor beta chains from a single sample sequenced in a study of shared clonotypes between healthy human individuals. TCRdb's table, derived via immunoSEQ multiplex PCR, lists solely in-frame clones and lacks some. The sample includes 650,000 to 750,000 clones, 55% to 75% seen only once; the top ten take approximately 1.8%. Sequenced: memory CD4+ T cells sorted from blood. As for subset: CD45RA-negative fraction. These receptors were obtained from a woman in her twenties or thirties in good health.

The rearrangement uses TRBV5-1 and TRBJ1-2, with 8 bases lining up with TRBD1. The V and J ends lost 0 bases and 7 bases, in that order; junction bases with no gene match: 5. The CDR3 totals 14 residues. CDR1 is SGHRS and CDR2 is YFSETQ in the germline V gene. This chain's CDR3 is CASSLEQGVGGYTF. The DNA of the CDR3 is TGCGCCAGCAGCTTGGAACAGGGGGTAGGTGGCTACACCTTC.

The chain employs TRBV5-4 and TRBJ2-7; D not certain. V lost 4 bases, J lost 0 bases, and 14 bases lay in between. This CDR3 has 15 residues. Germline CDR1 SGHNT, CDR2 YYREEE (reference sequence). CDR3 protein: CASSQGSSSSYEQYF. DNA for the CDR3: TGTGCCAGCAGCCAAGGTTCCAGCTCCTCCTACGAGCAGTACTTC.

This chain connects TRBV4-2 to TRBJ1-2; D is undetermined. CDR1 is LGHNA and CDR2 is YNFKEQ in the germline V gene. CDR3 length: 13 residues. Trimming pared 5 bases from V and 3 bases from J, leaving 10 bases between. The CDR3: CASSLMEHYGYTF. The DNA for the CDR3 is TGTGCCAGCAGCTTGATGGAACACTATGGCTACACCTTC.

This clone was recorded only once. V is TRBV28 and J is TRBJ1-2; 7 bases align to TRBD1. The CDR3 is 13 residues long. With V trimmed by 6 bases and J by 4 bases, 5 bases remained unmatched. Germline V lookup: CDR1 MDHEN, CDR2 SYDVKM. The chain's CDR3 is CASRAGGIYGYTF. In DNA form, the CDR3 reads TGTGCCAGCAGGGCAGGGGGAATCTATGGCTACACCTTC.

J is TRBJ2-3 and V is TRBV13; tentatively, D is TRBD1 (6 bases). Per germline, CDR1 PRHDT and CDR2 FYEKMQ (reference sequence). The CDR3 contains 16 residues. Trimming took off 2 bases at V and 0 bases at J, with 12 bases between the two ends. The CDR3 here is CASSLLGQTSTDTQYF. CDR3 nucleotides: TGTGCCAGCAGCTTACTGGGACAAACTAGCACAGATACGCAGTATTTT.

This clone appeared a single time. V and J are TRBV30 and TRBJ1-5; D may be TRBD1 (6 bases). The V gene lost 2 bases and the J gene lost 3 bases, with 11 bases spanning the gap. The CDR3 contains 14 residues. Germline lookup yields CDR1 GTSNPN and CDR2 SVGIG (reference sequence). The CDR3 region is CAWSLGQHNQPQHF. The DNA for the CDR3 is TGTGCCTGGAGTTTGGGACAACACAATCAGCCCCAGCATTTT.

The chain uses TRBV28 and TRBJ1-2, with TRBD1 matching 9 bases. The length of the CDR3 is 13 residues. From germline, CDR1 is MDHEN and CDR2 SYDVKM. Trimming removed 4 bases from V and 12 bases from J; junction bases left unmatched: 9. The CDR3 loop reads CASSSRDRVIDTF. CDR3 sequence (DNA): TGTGCCAGCAGTTCCCGGGACAGGGTGATCGACACCTTC.

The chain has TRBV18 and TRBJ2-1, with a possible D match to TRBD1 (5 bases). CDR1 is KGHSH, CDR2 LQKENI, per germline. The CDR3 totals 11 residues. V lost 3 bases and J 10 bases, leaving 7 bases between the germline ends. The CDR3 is CASSPTEEQFF. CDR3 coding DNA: TGTGCCAGCTCACCGACAGAGGAGCAGTTCTTC. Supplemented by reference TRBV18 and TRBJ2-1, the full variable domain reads NAGVMQNPRHLVRRRGQEARLRCSPMKGHSHVYWYRQLPEEGLKFMVYLQKENIIDESGMPKERFSAEFPKEGPSILRIQQVVRGDSAAYFCASSPTEEQFFGPGTRLTVL.

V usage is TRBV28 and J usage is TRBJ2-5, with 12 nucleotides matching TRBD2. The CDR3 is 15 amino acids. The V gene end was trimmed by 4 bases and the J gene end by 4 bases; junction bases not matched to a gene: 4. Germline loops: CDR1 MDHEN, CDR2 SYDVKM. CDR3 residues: CASSSLAGGGETQYF. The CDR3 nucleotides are TGTGCCAGCAGTTCCCTAGCGGGAGGGGGAGAGACCCAGTACTTC.

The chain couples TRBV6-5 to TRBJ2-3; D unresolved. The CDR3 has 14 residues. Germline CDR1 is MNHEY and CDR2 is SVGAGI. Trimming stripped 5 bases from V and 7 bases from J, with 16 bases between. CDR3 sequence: CASSLSGVMNTQYF. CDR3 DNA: TGTGCCAGCAGTCTAAGTGGGGTCATGAATACGCAGTATTTT.

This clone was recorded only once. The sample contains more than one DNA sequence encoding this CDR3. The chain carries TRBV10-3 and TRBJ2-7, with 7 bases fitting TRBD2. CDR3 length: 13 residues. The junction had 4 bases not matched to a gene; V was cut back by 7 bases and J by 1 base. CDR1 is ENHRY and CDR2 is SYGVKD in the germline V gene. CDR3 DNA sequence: TGTGCCATCAATCCGGGACTATCCTACGAGCAGTACTTC. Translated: CAINPGLSYEQYF.

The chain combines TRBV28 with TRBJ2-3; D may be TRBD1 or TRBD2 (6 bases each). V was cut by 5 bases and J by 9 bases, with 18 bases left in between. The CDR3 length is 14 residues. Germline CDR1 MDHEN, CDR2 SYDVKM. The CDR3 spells CASSTSGAGWTQYF. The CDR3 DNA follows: TGTGCCAGCAGTACCTCAGGGGCGGGGTGGACGCAGTATTTT.

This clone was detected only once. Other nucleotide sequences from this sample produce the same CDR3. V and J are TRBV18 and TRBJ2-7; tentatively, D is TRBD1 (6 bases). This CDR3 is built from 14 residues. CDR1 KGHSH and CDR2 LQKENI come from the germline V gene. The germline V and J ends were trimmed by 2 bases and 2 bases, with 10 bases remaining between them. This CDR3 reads CASSPGTRTYEQYF. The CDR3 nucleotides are TGTGCCAGCTCACCAGGGACAAGGACCTACGAGCAGTACTTC.

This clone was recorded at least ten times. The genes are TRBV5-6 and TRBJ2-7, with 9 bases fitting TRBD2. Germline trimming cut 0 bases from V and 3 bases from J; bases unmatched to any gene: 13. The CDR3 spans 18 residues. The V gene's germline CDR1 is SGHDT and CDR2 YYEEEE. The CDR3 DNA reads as TGTGCCAGCAGCTTGGTTAGGGCTAGCGGGAACTACGGCTACGAGCAGTACTTC. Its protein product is CASSLVRASGNYGYEQYF.

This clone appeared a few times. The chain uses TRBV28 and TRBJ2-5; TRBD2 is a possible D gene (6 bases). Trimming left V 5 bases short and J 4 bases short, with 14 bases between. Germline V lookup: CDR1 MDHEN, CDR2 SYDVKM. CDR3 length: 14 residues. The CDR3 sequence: CASSTPGDRETQYF. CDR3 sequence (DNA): TGTGCCAGCAGTACACCGGGGGATAGAGAGACCCAGTACTTC. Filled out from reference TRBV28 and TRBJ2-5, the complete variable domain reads DVKVTQSSRYLVKRTGEKVFLECVQDMDHENMFWYRQDPGLGLRLIYFSYDVKMKEKGDIPEGYSVSREKKERFSLILESASTNQTSMYLCASSTPGDRETQYFGPGTRLLVL.

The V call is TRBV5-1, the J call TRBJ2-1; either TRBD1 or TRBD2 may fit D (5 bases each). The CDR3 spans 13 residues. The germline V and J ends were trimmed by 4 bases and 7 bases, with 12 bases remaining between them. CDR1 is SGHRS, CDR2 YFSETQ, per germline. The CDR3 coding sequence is TGCGCCAGCAGCCGGGACGCAGAGAATGAGCAGTTCTTC. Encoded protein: CASSRDAENEQFF. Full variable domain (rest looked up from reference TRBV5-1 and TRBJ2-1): KAGVTQTPRYLIKTRGQQVTLSCSPISGHRSVSWYQQTPGQGLQFLFEYFSETQRNKGNFPGRFSGRQFSNSRSEMNVSTLELGDSALYLCASSRDAENEQFFGPGTRLTVL.

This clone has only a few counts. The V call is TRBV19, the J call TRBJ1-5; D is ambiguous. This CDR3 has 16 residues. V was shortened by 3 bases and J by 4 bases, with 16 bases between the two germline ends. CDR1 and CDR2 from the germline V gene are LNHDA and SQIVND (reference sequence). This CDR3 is CASSIDGQVTNQPQHF. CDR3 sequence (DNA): TGTGCCAGTAGTATTGATGGGCAGGTAACGAATCAGCCCCAGCATTTT.

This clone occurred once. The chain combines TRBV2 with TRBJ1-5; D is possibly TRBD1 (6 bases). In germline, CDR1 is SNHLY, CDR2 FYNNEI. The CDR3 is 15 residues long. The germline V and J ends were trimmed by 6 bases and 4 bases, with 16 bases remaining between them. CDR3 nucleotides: TGTGCCAGCAGCCCCGTCGGGGGGCGAAATCAGCCCCAGCATTTT. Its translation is CASSPVGGRNQPQHF.

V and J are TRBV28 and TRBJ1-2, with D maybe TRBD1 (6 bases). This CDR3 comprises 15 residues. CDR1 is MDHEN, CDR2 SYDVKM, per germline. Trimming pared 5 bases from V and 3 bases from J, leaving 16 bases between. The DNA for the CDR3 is TGTGCCAGCAGTGTGGGGGGCCAAGCTCACTATGGCTACACCTTC. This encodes CASSVGGQAHYGYTF.

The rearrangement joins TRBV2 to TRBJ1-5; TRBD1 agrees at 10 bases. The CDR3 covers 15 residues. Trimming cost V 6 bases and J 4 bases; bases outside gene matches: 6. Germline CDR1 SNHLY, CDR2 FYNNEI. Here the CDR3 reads CASRAGTGVNQPQHF. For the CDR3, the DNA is TGTGCCAGCAGAGCCGGGACAGGGGTGAATCAGCCCCAGCATTTT. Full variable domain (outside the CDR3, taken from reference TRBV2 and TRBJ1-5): EPEVTQTPSHQVTQMGQEVILRCVPISNHLYFYWYRQILGQKVEFLVSFYNNEISEKSEIFDDQFSVERPDGSNFTLKIRSTKLEDSAMYFCASRAGTGVNQPQHFGDGTRLSIL.

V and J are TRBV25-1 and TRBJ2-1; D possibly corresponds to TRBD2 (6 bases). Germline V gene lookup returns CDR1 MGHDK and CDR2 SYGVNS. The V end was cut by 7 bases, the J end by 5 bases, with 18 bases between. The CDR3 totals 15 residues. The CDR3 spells CASTPLEGLNNEQFF. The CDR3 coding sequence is TGTGCCAGCACACCCTTGGAGGGATTGAACAATGAGCAGTTCTTC.

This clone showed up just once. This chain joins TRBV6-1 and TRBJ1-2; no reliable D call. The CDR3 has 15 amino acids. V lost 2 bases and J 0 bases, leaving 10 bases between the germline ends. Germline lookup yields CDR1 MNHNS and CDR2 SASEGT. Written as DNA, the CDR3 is TGTGCCAGCAGTGAAAGATTTCCCGCTAACTATGGCTACACCTTC. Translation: CASSERFPANYGYTF.

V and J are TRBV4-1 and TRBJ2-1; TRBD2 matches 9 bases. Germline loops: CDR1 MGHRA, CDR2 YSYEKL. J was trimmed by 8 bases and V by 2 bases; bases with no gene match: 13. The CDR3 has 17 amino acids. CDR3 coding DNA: TGCGCCAGCAGCCAACCCTTAGCGGGAGTGGGTGTTGATGAGCAGTTCTTC. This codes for CASSQPLAGVGVDEQFF.

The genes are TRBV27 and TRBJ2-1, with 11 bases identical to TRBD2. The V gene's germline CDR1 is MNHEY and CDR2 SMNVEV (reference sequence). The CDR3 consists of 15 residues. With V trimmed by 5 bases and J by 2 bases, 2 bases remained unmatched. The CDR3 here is CASSLTSGTYNEQFF. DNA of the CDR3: TGTGCCAGCAGTCTGACTAGCGGGACCTACAATGAGCAGTTCTTC.

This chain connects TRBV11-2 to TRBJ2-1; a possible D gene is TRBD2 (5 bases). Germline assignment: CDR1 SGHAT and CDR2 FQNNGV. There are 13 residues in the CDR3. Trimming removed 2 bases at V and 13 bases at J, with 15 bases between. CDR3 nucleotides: TGTGCCAGCAGCTTATCAGGTCGCGGGCAACAGTTCTTC. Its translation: CASSLSGRGQQFF.

Here the CDR3 DNA reads TGTGCCAGCAGCTTGCGTCGGGGGGCGAAGAACGAGCAGTACTTC. Protein sequence: CASSLRRGAKNEQYF. The rearrangement joins TRBV5-8 to TRBJ2-7; tentatively, D is TRBD2 (7 bases). The V gene lost 1 base and the J gene lost 5 bases, with 16 bases spanning the gap. The germline gives CDR1 SGHTS, CDR2 YDEGEE. CDR3 length equals 15 residues.

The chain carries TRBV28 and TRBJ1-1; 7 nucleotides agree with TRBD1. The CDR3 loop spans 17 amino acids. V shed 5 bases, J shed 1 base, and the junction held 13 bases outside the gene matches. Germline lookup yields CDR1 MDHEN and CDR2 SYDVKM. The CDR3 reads CASSTSHSRDRNTEAFF. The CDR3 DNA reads TGTGCCAGCAGTACGTCCCATTCCCGGGACAGGAACACTGAAGCTTTCTTT.

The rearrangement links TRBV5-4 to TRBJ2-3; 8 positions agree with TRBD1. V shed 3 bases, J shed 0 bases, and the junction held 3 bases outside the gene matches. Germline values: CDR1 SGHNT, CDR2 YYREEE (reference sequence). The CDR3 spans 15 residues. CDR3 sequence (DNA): TGTGCCAGCAGCTCAACAGGGGGTAGCACAGATACGCAGTATTTT. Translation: CASSSTGGSTDTQYF.